This TCR beta chain was identified in a study of Ad26.COV2.S vaccination and SARS-CoV-2 variants. Study summary: Enrolled in COV1001, the donor was in the Ad26.COV2.S trial arm, which received the vaccine.

General study points: Reported post-vaccination CD8+ and CD4+ T cell responses to spike showed substantial breadth. Analyses that measured TCR breadth and depth may have underestimated total T cell responses.

Deletions cut 2 bases from V and 5 bases from J, with 10 bases between. The CDR3 is made up of 14 amino acids. The V gene's germline CDR1 is MNHEY and CDR2 SVGEGT. Documented treatment: roughly 19 received Ad26.COV2.S at low or high dose, single or two shots; five or six received placebo; per-sample allocation not given. Samples came from day 63 after the first vaccine or placebo injection. An Ad26 vector carrying the Wuhan-strain SARS-CoV-2 spike served as the vaccine. Here immunoSEQ multiplex PCR was the method, and the copy in TCRdb shows in-frame clones only, minus some. The sample holds 400,000 or so clones; more than 85% are singletons and the top ten take roughly 3%. Regarding this clone: The antigen is not known.

Material: peripheral blood, obtained in a trial of Ad26.COV2.S vaccine versus placebo. The receptor was isolated from a person between 18 and 59 years old who received the Ad26.COV2.S COVID-19 vaccine or a placebo. The chain uses TRBV6-2 or TRBV6-3 and TRBJ2-4; D gene ambiguous. The CDR3 nucleotides are TGTGCCAGCAGTTACGGCCTCAGAGAAAACATTCAGTACTTC. Protein: CASSYGLRENIQYF.